This record covers a single T cell receptor beta chain. This sample was taken from a study of OX40 agonist ivuxolimab in advanced cancers. Profiled with immunoSEQ multiplex PCR; TCRdb holds only in-frame clones, not every one. Here the sample spans tens of thousands of clones, more than 80% being singletons. The specimen comprised CD4+ or CD8+ T cells sorted from blood, sampled in a trial of the OX40 agonist ivuxolimab. The receptor comes from an adult with an advanced solid tumor such as melanoma, head and neck, liver or kidney cancer.

The CDR3 region has the DNA TGTGCCAGCAGTTTTGGGACAGGGAATCTTCAGCCCCAGCATTTT. Its translation is CASSFGTGNLQPQHF. The gene calls are TRBV2 and TRBJ1-5; TRBD1 agrees at 9 bases. From germline, CDR1 is SNHLY and CDR2 FYNNEI. This CDR3 is built from 15 residues. Germline trimming cut 5 bases from V and 6 bases from J; bases unmatched to any gene: 8.